This T cell receptor (beta chain) stems from a study of monozygotic twins with inflammatory bowel disease. Notes on the study in general: The sharing of clonotypes with others was lower in IBD patients than in healthy twins, especially with disease activity. Differing immunosuppressive treatments may have added variability to patient repertoires.

Using the 5' RACE reads, TCRdb records one entry per CDR3 protein without DNA. This repertoire comprises 300,000 to 350,000 distinct CDR3 sequences; its ten largest clones make up around 2%. Whole blood served as the source of total RNA, and no T cell sorting took place. Worth noting for this clonotype: The antigen is undetermined.

Germline V gene lookup returns CDR1 LGHNA and CDR2 YNFKEQ. This CDR3 region has 12 residues. The V and J genes are TRBV4-2 and TRBJ2-2. The clonotype originates from a human donor with ulcerative colitis or Crohn's disease, or a healthy co-twin of an affected twin (not recorded which). The sequenced sample consisted of blood. The CDR3 here is CASTRGPGELFF.